The TCR beta chain described here comes from a study of shared clonotypes between healthy human individuals. Repertoires were generated with immunoSEQ multiplex PCR, while TCRdb's copy carries only in-frame clones and drops some. This sample yields a few million clones, of which 90% to 95% are seen a single time; roughly 0.36% belongs to the top ten. V was trimmed by 4 bases and J by 3 bases, leaving 10 bases between them. Germline V gene sequence: CDR1 SQVTM, CDR2 ANQGSEA. CDR3 length: 14 amino acids. The TCR originated in a young man in good health. Some clones in this sample may be carry-over from other donors' samples. The sample was naive CD4+ T cells from PBMCs. The subset: CD45RA+ positively selected. The genes are TRBV29-1 and TRBJ2-6; a weak D match, TRBD2 (6 bases). CDR3 protein: CSVAGSGGANVLTF. The CDR3 DNA reads as TGCAGCGTTGCCGGGAGTGGTGGGGCCAACGTCCTGACTTTC.